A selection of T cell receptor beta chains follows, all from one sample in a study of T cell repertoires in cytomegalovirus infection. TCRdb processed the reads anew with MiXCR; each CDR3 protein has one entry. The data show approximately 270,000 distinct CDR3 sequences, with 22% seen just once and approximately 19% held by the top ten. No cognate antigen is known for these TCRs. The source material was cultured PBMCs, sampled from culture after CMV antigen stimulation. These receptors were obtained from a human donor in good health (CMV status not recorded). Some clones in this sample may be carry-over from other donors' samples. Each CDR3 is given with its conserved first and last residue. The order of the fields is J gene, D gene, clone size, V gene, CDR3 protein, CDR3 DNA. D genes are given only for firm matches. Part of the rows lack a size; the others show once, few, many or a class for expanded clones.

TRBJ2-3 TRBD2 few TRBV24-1 CATSEGGTDTQYF TGTGCCACCAGTGAGGGGGGGACAGATACGCAGTATTTT
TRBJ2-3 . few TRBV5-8 CASSRHGTDTQYF TGTGCCAGCAGCCGCCACGGCACAGATACGCAGTATTTT
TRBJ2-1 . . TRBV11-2 CASSLDLAVDEQFF TGTGCCAGCAGCTTAGATCTTGCGGTCGATGAGCAGTTCTTC
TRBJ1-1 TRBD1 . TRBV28 CASSLSGGRAFF TGTGCCAGCAGTTTATCAGGGGGCAGAGCTTTCTTT
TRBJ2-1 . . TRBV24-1 CATQGGNEQFF TGTGCCACCCAGGGCGGCAATGAGCAGTTCTTC
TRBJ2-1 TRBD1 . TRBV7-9 CASSSGTGTYNEQFF TGTGCCAGCAGCTCCGGGACAGGGACCTACAATGAGCAGTTCTTC
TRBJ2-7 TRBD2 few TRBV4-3 CASSRRLAGANEQYF TGCGCCAGCAGCCGCCGACTAGCGGGAGCGAACGAGCAGTACTTC
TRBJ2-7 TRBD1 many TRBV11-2 CASSASRGQGNLLYF TGTGCCAGCAGCGCAAGTAGGGGACAGGGGAATTTATTGTACTTC
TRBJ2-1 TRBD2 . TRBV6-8 CASSTGGVGSYNEQFF TGTGCCAGCAGTACCGGGGGGGTCGGCAGTTATAATGAGCAGTTCTTC
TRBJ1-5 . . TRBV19 CASSSGGSRNQPQHF TGTGCCAGTAGTAGCGGAGGGTCCCGCAATCAGCCCCAGCATTTT
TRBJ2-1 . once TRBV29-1 CSVQWNGNEQFF TGCAGCGTTCAGTGGAACGGCAATGAGCAGTTCTTC
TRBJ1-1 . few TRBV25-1 CASSSTRVNTEAFF TGTGCCAGCAGTAGCACTCGCGTGAACACTGAAGCTTTCTTT
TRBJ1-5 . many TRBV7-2 CASSPLSRDQPQHF TGTGCCAGCAGCCCGCTGAGTAGGGATCAGCCCCAGCATTTT
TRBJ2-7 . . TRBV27 CASSLWSMAKGEQYF TGTGCCAGCAGTTTATGGAGTATGGCGAAGGGCGAGCAGTACTTC
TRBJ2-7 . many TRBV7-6 CASSLAALAESSYEQYF TGTGCCAGCAGCTTAGCTGCCCTAGCTGAGAGCTCCTACGAGCAGTACTTC
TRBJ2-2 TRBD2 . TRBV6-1 CASSIALAGTGELFF TGTGCCAGCAGCATAGCGCTAGCGGGCACCGGGGAGCTGTTTTTT
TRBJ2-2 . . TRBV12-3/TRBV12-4 CASQRGTINTGELFF TGTGCCAGCCAAAGAGGGACCATCAACACCGGGGAGCTGTTTTTT
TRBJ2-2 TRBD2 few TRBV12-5 CASGLTSGPVTGELFF TGTGCTAGTGGTTTGACTAGCGGCCCGGTCACCGGGGAGCTGTTTTTT
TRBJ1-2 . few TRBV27 CASSPGTDPLYGYTF TGTGCCAGCAGTCCCGGTACCGATCCCCTCTATGGCTACACCTTC
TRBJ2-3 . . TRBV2 CASSELDGLLRPDTQYF TGTGCCAGCAGTGAATTGGATGGACTACTTCGACCAGATACGCAGTATTTT
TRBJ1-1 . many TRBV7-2 CASSTGSAFF TGTGCCAGCAGCACAGGGAGTGCTTTCTTT
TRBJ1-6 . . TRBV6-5 CASSSQGRSPLHF TGTGCCAGCAGCTCACAGGGACGGTCACCCCTCCACTTT
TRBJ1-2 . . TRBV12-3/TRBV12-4 CASRGDRGGYTF TGTGCCAGCAGAGGCGATCGTGGTGGCTACACCTTC
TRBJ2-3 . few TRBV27 CASRLTRSSTDTQYF TGTGCCAGCAGGTTGACGAGATCAAGCACAGATACGCAGTATTTT
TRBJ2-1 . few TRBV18 CASSPTAYYYNEQFF TGTGCCAGCTCACCGACGGCGTACTACTACAATGAGCAGTTCTTC
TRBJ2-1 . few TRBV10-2 CASRASGGGSSYNEQFF TGCGCCAGCAGGGCTAGCGGAGGGGGAAGCTCCTACAATGAGCAGTTCTTC
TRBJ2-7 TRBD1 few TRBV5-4 CASSYEGTGGTEQYF TGTGCCAGCAGCTATGAGGGGACAGGGGGGACCGAGCAGTACTTC
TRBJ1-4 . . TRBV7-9 CASSSGLEGVNEKLFF TGTGCCAGCAGCTCTGGATTAGAGGGGGTAAATGAAAAACTGTTTTTT
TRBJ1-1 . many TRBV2 CASSEDLNTEAFF TGTGCCAGCAGTGAAGATCTGAACACTGAAGCTTTCTTT
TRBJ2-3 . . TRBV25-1 CASSELGLDTDTQYF TGTGCCAGCAGTGAGTTGGGGCTCGACACAGATACGCAGTATTTT
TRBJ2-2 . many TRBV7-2 CASRGLSTIPNTGELFF TGTGCCAGCAGGGGACTCTCGACTATACCTAACACCGGGGAGCTGTTTTTT
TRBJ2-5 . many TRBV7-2 CASSLAFQTETQYF TGTGCCAGCAGCTTAGCGTTCCAGACGGAGACCCAGTACTTC
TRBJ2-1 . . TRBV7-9 CASSRGFGTVSSYNEQFF TGTGCCAGCAGCCGCGGATTTGGGACTGTGAGCTCCTACAATGAGCAGTTCTTC
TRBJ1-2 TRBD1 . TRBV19 CASNKDRGYGYTF TGTGCCTCCAACAAGGACAGGGGCTATGGCTACACCTTC
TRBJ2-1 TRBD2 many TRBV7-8 CASSLRVAGQFNEQFF TGTGCCAGCAGCTTACGTGTAGCGGGGCAATTCAATGAGCAGTTCTTC
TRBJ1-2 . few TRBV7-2 CASSLSPGAGYGYTF TGTGCCAGCAGCTTAAGTCCGGGGGCGGGTTATGGCTACACCTTC
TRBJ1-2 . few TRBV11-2 CASARGGPYGYTF TGTGCCAGCGCGCGAGGAGGCCCCTATGGCTACACCTTC
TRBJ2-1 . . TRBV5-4 CASSRRGGDNEQFF TGTGCCAGCAGCCGCCGCGGAGGGGATAATGAGCAGTTCTTC